The rows below give T cell receptor beta chains drawn from one sample of a study of shared clonotypes between healthy human individuals. This table comes from immunoSEQ multiplex PCR, and its TCRdb copy is limited to in-frame clones, with some not included. This table has hundreds of thousands of clones, roughly 95% appearing once. The sequenced material came from naive CD8+ T cells sorted from blood. These receptors originate from a woman aged 25 to 45 in good health. Each CDR3 is given with its conserved first and last residue. D genes are given only for firm matches. Only part of the rows carry a size: once, few, many, or a class if the clone is expanded.

J | V | size | D | CDR3 | DNA
TRBJ2-3 | TRBV29-1 | NA | NA | CSVDPRFGTDTQYF | TGCAGCGTTGATCCCAGGTTCGGCACAGATACGCAGTATTTT
TRBJ2-1 | TRBV5-6 | NA | NA | CASSVGANEQFF | TGTGCCAGCAGCGTGGGGGCTAATGAGCAGTTCTTC
TRBJ1-2 | TRBV28 | NA | TRBD1 | CASRPPMTGGAYYGYTF | TGTGCCAGCAGGCCACCCATGACAGGGGGCGCATACTATGGCTACACCTTC
TRBJ1-2 | TRBV6-5 | NA | NA | CASSYGEGRDYGYTF | TGTGCCAGCAGTTACGGTGAGGGAAGAGACTATGGCTACACCTTC
TRBJ1-4 | TRBV6-5 | NA | TRBD1 | CASRQMTGGGEKLFF | TGTGCCAGCAGGCAGATGACAGGGGGCGGTGAAAAACTGTTTTTT
TRBJ2-5 | TRBV7-8 | NA | TRBD1 | CASSYRQGFEETQYF | TGTGCCAGCAGCTATCGACAGGGGTTTGAAGAGACCCAGTACTTC
TRBJ2-7 | TRBV5-1 | NA | TRBD2 | CASSRWTSSNEQYF | TGCGCCAGCAGTCGATGGACTAGCTCTAACGAGCAGTACTTC
TRBJ1-1 | TRBV7-9 | once | NA | CASSARYRDTEAFF | TGTGCCAGCAGCGCCAGATACAGGGACACTGAAGCTTTCTTT
TRBJ1-1 | TRBV29-1 | NA | NA | CSGQTDGNTEAFF | TGCAGCGGACAGACAGACGGGAACACTGAAGCTTTCTTT
TRBJ2-1 | TRBV9 | NA | NA | CASSGMDSSSEQFF | TGTGCCAGCAGCGGCATGGACAGTTCAAGTGAGCAGTTCTTC
TRBJ1-1 | TRBV7-9 | once | NA | CASTAVEAQAFF | TGTGCCAGTACCGCAGTCGAGGCCCAAGCTTTCTTT